What follows are 24 T cell receptor beta chains derived from one specimen sequenced in a study of T cell responses to AZD1222 COVID-19 vaccine. This table comes from immunoSEQ multiplex PCR, and its TCRdb copy is limited to in-frame clones, with some not included. The repertoire holds 140,000 to 150,000 clones, with about 90% as singletons. This sample comprised peripheral blood, obtained on day 0 of AZD1222 vaccination. The receptors stem from an adult in good health.

The chain recombines TRBV4-1 with TRBJ1-4; no definite D call. V shed 2 bases and J shed 8 bases, with 12 bases lying between them. The CDR3 contains 14 residues. CDR1 and CDR2 (germline): MGHRA, YSYEKL. CDR3 nucleotides: TGCGCCAGCAGCCAAAGGACGCAAGGGGAAAAACTGTTTTTT. It encodes CASSQRTQGEKLFF.

J is TRBJ2-1 and V is TRBV28; 8 nucleotides match TRBD1. Germline V CDR1 and CDR2: MDHEN, SYDVKM. V shed 7 bases, J shed 7 bases, and the junction held 6 bases outside the gene matches. The CDR3 is 13 amino acids. The CDR3 region is CASISTGANEQFF. CDR3 sequence (DNA): TGTGCCAGCATTTCGACAGGGGCGAATGAGCAGTTCTTC.

This sequence joins TRBV29-1 and TRBJ2-2, with TRBD1 matching over 7 bases. CDR1 is SQVTM and CDR2 is ANQGSEA in the germline V gene. V dropped 6 bases and J dropped 6; count of bases not matched to a gene: 10. This CDR3 is 14 amino acids long. CDR3 region: CSVIPGTVPGELFF. CDR3 nucleotides: TGCAGCGTAATTCCCGGGACAGTTCCCGGGGAGCTGTTTTTT.

The chain recombines TRBV5-4 with TRBJ2-7, with 9 bases lining up with TRBD2. Germline CDR1 reads SGHNT; CDR2 reads YYREEE (reference sequence). Losses at the gene ends were 3 bases for V and 3 bases for J; bases not matched to a gene: 7. CDR3 length: 15 amino acids. Written as DNA, the CDR3 is TGTGCCAGCAGCTCACGGACTAGCGAACACTACGAGCAGTACTTC. This translates into CASSSRTSEHYEQYF.

V and J are TRBV12-5 and TRBJ1-6, with D perhaps TRBD1 (5 bases). The germline V gene encodes CDR1 LGHNT and CDR2 FRNRAP. With 5 bases removed from V and 7 bases from J, the gap between germline ends came to 18 bases. The CDR3 covers 16 residues. CDR3 nucleotides: TGTGCTAGTGGTGTCACTTCGGGACTTTTAAATTCACCCCTCCACTTT. It is translated as CASGVTSGLLNSPLHF.

This clone was seen once. Additional DNA sequences in this sample encode the identical CDR3. This chain joins TRBV7-2 and TRBJ1-5; D call uncertain. Per the germline V gene, CDR1 is SGHTA and CDR2 is FQGNSA. The germline V and J ends were trimmed by 1 base and 4 bases, with 5 bases remaining between them. This CDR3 comprises 13 residues. The CDR3 spells CASSLVGNQPQHF. CDR3 coding DNA: TGTGCCAGCAGCTTAGTGGGAAATCAGCCCCAGCATTTT.

The chain joins TRBV7-2 to TRBJ2-1; no reliable D call. The CDR3 sequence is 13 residues long. V dropped 5 bases and J dropped 15 bases, with 20 bases sitting between them. The germline CDR1 and CDR2 sequences are SGHTA and FQGNSA. CDR3 nucleotides: TGTGCCAGCAGCGCCGCCCCCTCTGGCCAGACGTTCTTC. Amino acid sequence: CASSAAPSGQTFF.

The chain employs TRBV7-2 and TRBJ1-6, with D uncertain. Germline values: CDR1 SGHTA, CDR2 FQGNSA. The V end was cut by 1 base, the J end by 10 bases, with 11 bases between. This CDR3 comprises 14 residues. In nucleotides, the CDR3 is TGTGCCAGCAGCTTAGTTTGGGGAGACTCACCCCTCCACTTT. This translates into CASSLVWGDSPLHF.

The rearrangement joins TRBV6-5 to TRBJ1-5; 7 positions agree with TRBD1. Losses at the gene ends were 5 bases for V and 6 bases for J; bases not matched to a gene: 7. Germline lookup yields CDR1 MNHEY and CDR2 SVGAGI. There are 14 residues in the CDR3. The DNA of the CDR3 is TGTGCCAGCAGTCCACAGGGGCGCGGTCAGCCCCAGCATTTT. It is translated as CASSPQGRGQPQHF.

This clone was counted a single time. The chain is built from TRBV15 and TRBJ1-5; D ambiguous. Looked up from germline, CDR1 is LNHNV and CDR2 is YYDKDF (reference sequence). V lost 0 bases, J lost 4 bases, and 10 bases lay in between. This CDR3 contains 15 residues. The chain's CDR3 is CATSRELSGNQPQHF. CDR3 DNA sequence: TGTGCCACCAGCAGAGAACTTAGTGGAAATCAGCCCCAGCATTTT. The variable domain in full, completed from reference TRBV15 and TRBJ1-5, reads DAMVIQNPRYQVTQFGKPVTLSCSQTLNHNVMYWYQQKSSQAPKLLFHYYDKDFNNEADTPDNFQSRRPNTSFCFLDIRSPGLGDTAMYLCATSRELSGNQPQHFGDGTRLSIL.

This chain links TRBV4-2 with TRBJ1-2; no clear D. From germline, CDR1 is LGHNA and CDR2 YNFKEQ. CDR3 length equals 14 residues. Trimming stripped 0 bases from V and 5 bases from J, with 10 bases between. This CDR3 reads CASSQEGQSYGYTF. DNA for the CDR3: TGTGCCAGCAGCCAAGAAGGGCAGTCATATGGCTACACCTTC.

The DNA of the CDR3 is TGCGCCAGCTCCCCGGGGGGCGGATTGGATTCACCCCTCCACTTT. Translating it yields CASSPGGGLDSPLHF. The rearrangement uses TRBV5-1 and TRBJ1-6; a possible D gene is TRBD1 (6 bases). This CDR3 contains 15 residues. V shed 7 bases and J shed 8 bases, with 19 bases lying between them. Germline CDR1 reads SGHRS; CDR2 reads YFSETQ.

This clone has only a few counts. This sequence joins TRBV25-1 and TRBJ1-2, with D perhaps matching TRBD1 (6 bases). CDR1 is MGHDK and CDR2 is SYGVNS in the germline V gene. The V gene lost 2 bases and the J gene lost 8 bases, with 18 bases spanning the gap. CDR3 length: 15 residues. CDR3 sequence reads: CASSERPQGTEGYTF. CDR3 DNA sequence: TGTGCCAGCAGTGAACGCCCCCAGGGGACCGAGGGCTACACCTTC.

V is TRBV7-9 and J is TRBJ1-1; no definite D call. The germline CDR1 and CDR2 sequences are SEHNR and FQNEAQ (reference sequence). V was pared by 4 bases and J by 8 bases, with 11 bases between. There are 12 residues in the CDR3. CDR3 DNA sequence: TGTGCCAGCAGCTCTCGTCCAGGAGAAGCTTTCTTT. Amino acid sequence: CASSSRPGEAFF.

The chain carries TRBV4-2 and TRBJ2-5; D may be TRBD1 (6 bases). From germline, CDR1 is LGHNA and CDR2 YNFKEQ. V was cut by 8 bases and J by 1 base, with 11 bases left in between. This CDR3 has 13 residues. The CDR3 sequence: CASGGHVQETQYF. The CDR3 region has the DNA TGTGCCAGCGGGGGACACGTCCAAGAGACCCAGTACTTC.

J is TRBJ1-5 and V is TRBV6-2 or TRBV6-3; no clear D. This CDR3 region has 16 residues. Germline-derived CDR1 and CDR2 are MNHEY and SVGEGT. V was cut by 6 bases and J by 4 bases, with 19 bases left in between. CDR3: CASSQRVPLGNQPQHF. The CDR3 DNA reads as TGTGCCAGCAGCCAAAGGGTCCCTTTGGGGAATCAGCCCCAGCATTTT.

The gene calls are TRBV7-9 and TRBJ1-1; no clear D. V was shortened by 3 bases and J by 2 bases, with 7 bases between the two germline ends. The CDR3 consists of 13 residues. Germline V CDR1 and CDR2: SEHNR, FQNEAQ (reference sequence). In DNA, the CDR3 is TGTGCCAGCAGCTTGAGGATTAACACTGAAGCTTTCTTT. This encodes CASSLRINTEAFF. Looking up the rest from reference TRBV7-9 and TRBJ1-1 gives the full variable domain: DTGVSQNPRHKITKRGQNVTFRCDPISEHNRLYWYRQTLGQGPEFLTYFQNEAQLEKSRLLSDRFSAERPKGSFSTLEIQRTEQGDSAMYLCASSLRINTEAFFGQGTRLTVV.

The V and J genes are TRBV4-2 and TRBJ1-1; D call uncertain. The V and J ends lost 8 bases and 5 bases respectively, with 15 bases between them. Per germline, CDR1 LGHNA and CDR2 YNFKEQ. The CDR3 length is 13 residues. The CDR3 is CASGSGRRTEAFF. CDR3 DNA: TGTGCCAGCGGGTCGGGCAGGCGGACTGAAGCTTTCTTT.

The chain is built from TRBV6-1 and TRBJ1-6, with D possibly TRBD1 on 5 matching bases. V was shortened by 1 base and J by 9 bases, with 10 bases between the two germline ends. The V gene's germline CDR1 is MNHNS and CDR2 SASEGT. This CDR3 region has 14 residues. The CDR3 protein is CASSEVRDFSPLHF. CDR3 DNA sequence: TGTGCCAGCAGTGAAGTCCGGGACTTTTCACCCCTCCACTTT.

This sequence joins TRBV27 and TRBJ2-5; tentative D call: TRBD2 (7 bases). Deletions cut 2 bases from V and 3 bases from J, with 13 bases between. Germline loops: CDR1 MNHEY, CDR2 SMNVEV (reference sequence). The CDR3 runs to 15 residues. CDR3 loop: CASSLIKGGKETQYF. CDR3 in DNA: TGTGCCAGCAGTTTAATTAAGGGGGGGAAAGAGACCCAGTACTTC.

The chain joins TRBV2 to TRBJ1-2; no reliable D call. This CDR3 has 15 amino acids. Germline CDR1 reads SNHLY; CDR2 reads FYNNEI. V lost 6 bases and J lost 3, with 17 bases in between. This CDR3 is CASRKDSQLHYGYTF. The CDR3 DNA reads as TGTGCCAGCAGGAAAGACTCCCAGCTGCACTATGGCTACACCTTC.

The rearrangement joins TRBV7-9 to TRBJ1-2; D is possibly TRBD1 (6 bases). Germline V gene lookup returns CDR1 SEHNR and CDR2 FQNEAQ (reference sequence). The CDR3 covers 15 residues. Trimming removed 6 bases from V and 8 bases from J, with 22 bases in between. CDR3 sequence (DNA): TGTGCCAGCAGTGGGGGAGCAGGGGTGTTGGAGGGCTACACCTTC. Residues: CASSGGAGVLEGYTF.

The gene calls are TRBV10-3 and TRBJ1-4, with TRBD1 as a possible D gene (5 bases). Trimming pared 0 bases from V and 6 bases from J, leaving 14 bases between. The germline V gene has CDR1 ENHRY and CDR2 SYGVKD. The CDR3 loop spans 16 amino acids. The chain's CDR3 is CAISESADIGDEKLFF. The CDR3 region has the DNA TGTGCCATCAGTGAGTCGGCGGACATTGGAGATGAAAAACTGTTTTTT.

The rearrangement uses TRBV13 and TRBJ2-3, with D perhaps matching TRBD1 (6 bases). The CDR3 is 15 amino acids. The V gene lost 5 bases and the J gene lost 4 bases, with 16 bases spanning the gap. Per germline, CDR1 PRHDT and CDR2 FYEKMQ (reference sequence). DNA of the CDR3: TGTGCCAGCAGCCCCGAGGGCGGACAGCCAGATACGCAGTATTTT. It encodes CASSPEGGQPDTQYF.